This T cell receptor (beta chain) is from a study of cytomegalovirus exposure and HLA in healthy donors. Study conclusions and caveats: Clusters of TCRs from the first cohort tended to co-occur in the roughly 120 validation repertoires (as a later analysis found). There were some public TCRs occurring in many donors, but most TCR sequences were rare.

The CDR3 covers 16 residues. Germline V lookup: CDR1 LNHDA, CDR2 SQIVND (reference sequence). With 3 bases removed from V and 0 bases from J, the gap between germline ends came to 12 bases. As concerns this clone: The antigen is undetermined.

The method was immunoSEQ multiplex PCR; TCRdb's version includes in-frame clones alone and lacks a portion of them. The sample holds over 250,000 clones, around 87% seen once. V usage is TRBV19 and J usage is TRBJ1-5, with D possibly matching TRBD1 (6 bases). The receptor's source is a woman younger than 45 in good health and CMV-seropositive. Sequencing was done on a sample of PBMCs. CDR3 region: CASSIWGLPSNQPQHF. DNA of the CDR3: TGTGCCAGTAGTATCTGGGGGCTCCCTAGCAATCAGCCCCAGCATTTT.